This T cell receptor (beta chain) was documented in a study of tumor T cells in aggressive B-cell lymphoma. The protocol was immunoSEQ multiplex PCR, while the TCRdb copy is restricted to in-frame clones and leaves out a portion. The data show 2,000 to 3,000 clones, with about 89% seen just once and more than 4% held by the top ten. V gave up 2 bases and J gave up 7 bases, with 17 bases separating them. CDR3 size: 16 residues. CDR1 and CDR2 from the germline V gene are SGHAT and FQNNGV. The TCR sequence derives from an adult with diffuse large B cell lymphoma. The sequencing input was tumor tissue. This chain connects TRBV11-2 to TRBJ2-2; a possible D gene is TRBD2 (6 bases). CDR3 sequence: CASSLLGLTYGGELFF. The CDR3 nucleotides are TGTGCCAGCAGCTTATTGGGACTGACGTACGGCGGGGAGCTGTTTTTT.